Following are 21 T cell receptor beta chains from one sample sequenced in a study of cytomegalovirus exposure and HLA in healthy donors. The method was immunoSEQ multiplex PCR; TCRdb's version includes in-frame clones alone and lacks a portion of them. This table holds 95,000 to 150,000 clones, 90% to 96% found once. The sample taken for sequencing was PBMCs. These receptors all come from a young man in good health and CMV-seronegative.

The chain has TRBV5-1 and TRBJ2-1; 10 nucleotides line up with TRBD2. This CDR3 has 15 residues. From germline, CDR1 is SGHRS and CDR2 YFSETQ. J lost 8 bases, V lost 0 bases, and 5 bases had no gene match. CDR3 nucleotide sequence: TGCGCCAGCAGCTTGGCTAGCGGGAGTTACGATGAGCAGTTCTTC. Amino acids: CASSLASGSYDEQFF.

This chain joins TRBV2 and TRBJ2-7; a possible D gene is TRBD1 (5 bases). The germline CDR1 and CDR2 sequences are SNHLY and FYNNEI. This CDR3 contains 15 residues. V lost 1 base, J lost 6 bases, and 16 bases lay in between. Here the CDR3 DNA reads TGTGCCAGCAGTGAAGAAAGGGGCCCCGTCGGCGAGCAGTACTTC. Amino acid sequence: CASSEERGPVGEQYF.

The V gene is TRBV5-6, the J gene TRBJ2-7, with 10 nucleotides matching TRBD2. CDR1 is SGHDT, CDR2 YYEEEE, per germline. The CDR3 has 14 amino acids. Trimming cost V 6 bases and J 8 bases; bases outside gene matches: 11. The CDR3 region has the DNA TGTGCCAGCACCGTGTCTAGCGGGGGTTACCAGCAGTACTTC. Protein: CASTVSSGGYQQYF.

The chain carries TRBV7-2 and TRBJ2-1, with D possibly being TRBD2 (6 bases). Germline loops: CDR1 SGHTA, CDR2 FQGNSA. The CDR3 consists of 13 residues. V lost 2 bases and J 8 bases, leaving 10 bases between the germline ends. The CDR3 DNA follows: TGTGCCAGCAGCTTATGGGAGGTCTATGAGCAGTTCTTC. It encodes CASSLWEVYEQFF. Combining the CDR3 with reference TRBV7-2 and TRBJ2-1 gives the whole variable domain GAGVSQSPSNKVTEKGKDVELRCDPISGHTALYWYRQSLGQGLEFLIYFQGNSAPDKSGLPSDRFSAERTGGSVSTLTIQRTQQEDSAVYLCASSLWEVYEQFFGPGTRLTVL.

This CDR3 reads CASRGEGYSSSYNEQFF. DNA of the CDR3: TGTGCCAGCAGGGGTGAGGGATACTCGAGCTCCTACAATGAGCAGTTCTTC. V usage is TRBV13 and J usage is TRBJ2-1; maybe TRBD2 (5 bases). This CDR3 has 17 residues. V was pared by 6 bases and J by 0 bases, with 18 bases between. Germline CDR1 PRHDT, CDR2 FYEKMQ (reference sequence).

Comment on this clone: The germline gene is not matched at one end of the junction; a read error may be the cause. The gene calls are TRBV7-9 and TRBJ2-1; D is perhaps TRBD1 (6 bases). This CDR3 is built from 15 residues. CDR1 is SEHNR and CDR2 is FQNEAQ in the germline V gene (reference sequence). CDR3 nucleotides: TGTGCCAGCAGCGTAGCCGGGACACTTTACAATGAGCAGTTCTTC. This translates into CASSVAGTLYNEQFF.

This chain uses TRBV11-2 with TRBJ2-7, with TRBD2 as a possible D gene (6 bases). Germline V gene lookup returns CDR1 SGHAT and CDR2 FQNNGV. The CDR3 totals 11 residues. The V end was cut by 6 bases, the J end by 3 bases, with 6 bases between. The CDR3 region is CASRGGYEQYF. The CDR3 region has the DNA TGTGCCAGCAGGGGGGGCTACGAGCAGTACTTC.

The rearrangement uses TRBV6-5 and TRBJ2-1; the D gene is possibly TRBD2 (6 bases). The V and J ends lost 8 bases and 3 bases respectively, with 11 bases between them. CDR1 and CDR2 from the germline V gene are MNHEY and SVGAGI. The CDR3 has 13 residues. Written as DNA, the CDR3 is TGTGCCAGCGGGAGGCAACACTACAATGAGCAGTTCTTC. Translation: CASGRQHYNEQFF.

This rearrangement joins TRBV27 to TRBJ2-7; perhaps TRBD2 as D (6 bases). The CDR3 extends over 13 amino acids. Germline V gene data show CDR1 as MNHEY and CDR2 as SMNVEV (reference sequence). The germline V and J ends were trimmed by 8 bases and 0 bases, with 11 bases remaining between them. The CDR3 reads CASRLGGSYEQYF. The CDR3 bases are TGTGCCAGCCGCTTGGGGGGCTCCTACGAGCAGTACTTC.

This clone was seen more than once but under ten times. The chain is built from TRBV11-3 and TRBJ1-1; 8 bases are a match to TRBD1. Germline assignment: CDR1 SGHNT and CDR2 YENEEA. The CDR3 covers 15 residues. Unmatched junction bases numbered 4, after V lost 4 bases and J lost 0 bases. As DNA, the CDR3 is TGTGCCAGCAGCTCAAGACAGGGGATGAACACTGAAGCTTTCTTT. Its protein is CASSSRQGMNTEAFF.

The gene calls are TRBV13 and TRBJ2-1; maybe TRBD2 (7 bases). Trimming shortened V by 3 bases and J by 7 bases, and 16 bases separated the two germline ends. Per the germline V gene, CDR1 is PRHDT and CDR2 is FYEKMQ (reference sequence). This CDR3 has 15 amino acids. The CDR3 nucleotides are TGTGCCAGCAGCTTCCGCTCGGGGGGCCAGAATGAGCAGTTCTTC. Protein sequence: CASSFRSGGQNEQFF.

This chain links TRBV6-5 with TRBJ2-5; D perhaps matches TRBD2 (5 bases). This CDR3 has 15 residues. Germline V gives CDR1 MNHEY, CDR2 SVGAGI. Trimming took off 0 bases at V and 3 bases at J, with 11 bases between the two ends. The CDR3 DNA sequence: TGTGCCAGCAGTTACTCGATCAGCGGAGAAGAGACCCAGTACTTC. Encoded protein: CASSYSISGEETQYF.

The chain employs TRBV28 and TRBJ2-5; 12 bases fit TRBD2. V lost 4 bases, J lost 5 bases, and 11 bases stayed unmatched. CDR3 size: 17 residues. The germline V gene encodes CDR1 MDHEN and CDR2 SYDVKM. The DNA for the CDR3 is TGTGCCAGCAGTTACCCGACTAGCGGGAGCGTGTCGGAGACCCAGTACTTC. As protein: CASSYPTSGSVSETQYF.

V and J are TRBV28 and TRBJ1-1; TRBD1 matches at 9 bases. Trimming removed 5 bases from V and 4 bases from J; junction bases left unmatched: 8. This CDR3 spans 15 amino acids. Per the germline V gene, CDR1 is MDHEN and CDR2 is SYDVKM. CDR3 residues: CASSPLPTGGTEAFF. In DNA form, the CDR3 reads TGTGCCAGCAGTCCCCTACCGACAGGGGGCACTGAAGCTTTCTTT.

Details on this clone: Other DNA variants within this sample encode the same CDR3. This chain links TRBV5-1 with TRBJ2-7; D remains ambiguous. Germline V lookup: CDR1 SGHRS, CDR2 YFSETQ. The CDR3 extends over 13 amino acids. The V gene lost 0 bases and the J gene lost 0 bases, with 4 bases spanning the gap. For the CDR3, the DNA is TGCGCCAGCAGCTTGGCCGGCTCCTACGAGCAGTACTTC. The encoded protein is CASSLAGSYEQYF.

This chain joins TRBV14 and TRBJ1-2, with TRBD1 matching 8 bases. This CDR3 comprises 17 residues. V lost 0 bases and J lost 1; bases outside the gene matches: 7. From germline, CDR1 is SGHDN and CDR2 FVKESK. The CDR3 protein is CASSQESSTGVNYGYTF. The CDR3 nucleotides are TGTGCCAGCAGCCAAGAATCTTCGACAGGGGTTAACTATGGCTACACCTTC.

The CDR3: CAFWTANTGELFF. The CDR3 DNA reads TGTGCCTTTTGGACAGCGAACACCGGGGAGCTGTTTTTT. The chain links TRBV30 to TRBJ2-2; a weak D match, TRBD1 (6 bases). The V end was cut by 7 bases, the J end by 0 bases, with 9 bases between. CDR1 and CDR2 from the germline V gene are GTSNPN and SVGIG (reference sequence). The CDR3 is made up of 13 amino acids.

CDR3 amino acids: CASSQEWLDRGRGREKLFF. DNA for the CDR3: TGCGCCAGCAGCCAAGAGTGGTTGGACAGGGGGCGCGGGAGAGAAAAACTGTTTTTT. The chain recombines TRBV4-3 with TRBJ1-4, with TRBD1 identical over 11 bases. Germline V CDR1 and CDR2: LGHNA, YSLEER. CDR3 length: 19 amino acids. V lost 0 bases and J lost 8; bases outside the gene matches: 14.

This chain links TRBV27 with TRBJ1-5; D may be TRBD1 (5 bases). Trimming shortened V by 5 bases and J by 4 bases, and 18 bases separated the two germline ends. This CDR3 has 16 amino acids. The germline V gene encodes CDR1 MNHEY and CDR2 SMNVEV (reference sequence). The CDR3 nucleotides are TGTGCCAGCAGTGCGGCGGGTGCGGGGCCTAATCAGCCCCAGCATTTT. It specifies CASSAAGAGPNQPQHF.

The chain combines TRBV29-1 with TRBJ2-7; D remains unclear. The CDR3 has 11 amino acids. Between the trimmed V and J ends, which lost 5 bases and 7 bases, there was a span of 12 bases. Germline values: CDR1 SQVTM, CDR2 ANQGSEA. The CDR3 DNA reads TGCAGCGTTAGAGGCCTAAGGGAGCAGTACTTC. It is translated as CSVRGLREQYF.

V gene TRBV28 combines with J gene TRBJ2-1; tentatively, D is TRBD1 (6 bases). Trimming pared 10 bases from V and 0 bases from J, leaving 16 bases between. CDR3 length equals 15 residues. Germline V CDR1 and CDR2: MDHEN, SYDVKM. The CDR3 spells CATRSLQGSYNEQFF. As DNA, the CDR3 is TGTGCCACAAGGAGTTTACAGGGCTCCTACAATGAGCAGTTCTTC.